This record looks at one T cell receptor (beta chain) sequence and its context. Its antigen is unknown. Base qualities are not recorded, but no much larger clone differs from it by a single base. The time point label, as the study defines it: baseline before first vaccination. Samples from vaccinated people were obtained from the UK trials COV001 and COV002, which included a single-blind randomized controlled phase 2/3 trial of AZD1222 (ChAdOx1 nCoV-19) in healthy adults. For TCRbeta chain sequencing, PBMC samples were collected from trial participants at day 0 and at day 28 after the second dose. These data are taken from a study of T cell responses to AZD1222 COVID-19 vaccine listed by TCRdb under 2021. Looking at the study overall: Because spike-specific TCR depth and breadth did not differ between the two schedules, AZD1222 recipients who got a second dose at roughly 4 weeks were pooled with those who got a second dose at roughly 12 weeks. Enrollment into the trials was organized by age into subgroups of 18-55, 56-69 and 70-plus years, and those subgroups contained roughly 150, 30 and 60 TCR-sequenced participants, respectively. TCR sequencing was performed for approximately 240 trial participants, of whom approximately 200 were given two doses of AZD1222 and around 25 were given two doses of MenACWY control vaccine.

Trimming costs V 3 bases and J 7 bases, and their ends lie 16 bases apart. Reading the germline V gene gives CDR1 MDHEN and CDR2 SYDVKM. The CDR3 runs 15 amino acids, cysteine and phenylalanine included. The read is trimmed to its CDR3 DNA, 45 bases read in frame from base 1. The CDR3 regions of human TCRbeta chains were analyzed by immunosequencing. The study's own analysis went as follows. Repertoire TCRs were checked for matches against a reference library of SARS-CoV-2-specific TCRs that had been generated using the MIRA antigen-specificity platform. Breadth was defined as the fraction of unique TCRs that were SARS-CoV-2-associated. Depth was defined as the fraction of total T cells that were SARS-CoV-2-associated. Using the MIRA data, each spike-specific TCR was assigned both to the spike region to which the TCR was reactive and to a CD4 or CD8 class. Log10-transformed breadth and depth values were compared by one-way ANOVA with Sidak's multiple comparisons tests. In its TCRdb copy, this immuneACCESS table keeps in-frame sequences only and misses some clones. Where compared with another copy, unresolved V genes explain less than half of these, and the others have no known cause. Clone size and the V and J calls come from that table; the DNA yielded D and trimming. This sample has 140,000 to 150,000 clones in its table, and approximately 88% of those were observed once. The ten largest account for approximately 16% of the sample.

Broad study findings and their caveats: Only five to seven AZD1222 recipients were SARS-CoV-2 seropositive at baseline, limiting conclusions about previously exposed vaccinees. Participants were mostly white British and included more females than males, and it was suggested by the authors that clonal diversity may have been underestimated. Epitopes outside the regions mutated in the B.1.351 and B.1.1.7 variants were reportedly recognized by nearly half of the unique spike-specific TCRs. Because no day 14 peak-response samples were available, the repertoires could be characterized only after the peak T cell response. After two AZD1222 doses, spike-specific TCR breadth and depth were significantly higher than at day 0 and than in MenACWY recipients. In the small 56-69-year group, the increase in depth fell short of significance, most likely because of low power. The whole spike protein was spanned by vaccine-associated CD4 TCRs, and dominant responses were seen in regions 160-218 and 743-854.

This sequence originates from an adult in good health. Sample: peripheral blood, taken on day 0 of AZD1222 vaccination. The sequence joins TRBV28 to TRBJ1-5, with no D gene named confidently. CDR3 protein: CASSFSGGRSQPQHF. The DNA sequence is given as TGTGCCAGCAGTTTCTCTGGAGGCCGGAGCCAGCCCCAGCATTTT.